The 31 T cell receptor beta chains presented below share a single source sample, sequenced in a study of vaccination and CD4 T cells after COVID-19. Which antigens these TCRs recognize remains unknown. The assay that was used to sequence DNA from cultured CD4+ T cells was the Oncomine TCR Beta short-read assay. TCRdb itself ran the PCR reads through MiXCR, one entry per CDR3 protein. The sample contains 20,000 to 25,000 distinct CDR3 sequences, roughly 50% of which appear only once. Treatment described: roughly nine-day PBMC culture with coronavirus spike peptide pools or control peptides (ViraFEST assay). The source material was CD4+ T cells from blood, cultured in vitro. These receptors originate from a human donor who had recovered from COVID-19.

The chain is built from TRBV5-1 and TRBJ2-3, with D unresolved. This CDR3 comprises 14 residues. Germline V CDR1 and CDR2: SGHRS, YFSETQ. V shed 0 bases and J shed 4 bases, with 9 bases lying between them. In nucleotides, the CDR3 is TGCGCCAGCAGCTTGGGGGGTGACGCAGATACGCAGTATTTT. As protein: CASSLGGDADTQYF. Together with reference TRBV5-1 and TRBJ2-3, the CDR3 gives the full variable domain: KAGVTQTPRYLIKTRGQQVTLSCSPISGHRSVSWYQQTPGQGLQFLFEYFSETQRNKGNFPGRFSGRQFSNSRSEMNVSTLELGDSALYLCASSLGGDADTQYFGPGTRLTVL.

The V and J genes are TRBV7-6 and TRBJ2-3; a possible D gene is TRBD2 (5 bases). This CDR3 region has 14 residues. With 1 base removed from V and 0 bases from J, the gap between germline ends came to 5 bases. Germline lookup yields CDR1 SGHVS and CDR2 FNYEAQ. CDR3 protein: CASSLGESTDTQYF. DNA of the CDR3: TGTGCCAGCAGCTTAGGGGAGAGCACAGATACGCAGTATTTT.

This clonotype turned up a few times. The V call is TRBV20-1, the J call TRBJ1-2, with 10 bases that match TRBD1. J gave up 5 bases and V 0 bases, and 12 bases lay outside the gene matches. The CDR3 runs to 17 residues. Germline lookup yields CDR1 DFQATT and CDR2 SNEGSKA (reference sequence). CDR3 sequence: CSARDLDRGPARYGYTF. In nucleotides, the CDR3 is TGCAGTGCTAGAGATCTTGACAGGGGGCCTGCTCGGTATGGCTACACCTTC.

The J gene is TRBJ2-3, the V gene TRBV20-1; 9 nucleotides line up with TRBD2. This CDR3 comprises 16 residues. CDR1 is DFQATT and CDR2 is SNEGSKA in the germline V gene (reference sequence). The V segment lost 0 bases and the J segment 5 bases; nucleotides outside the gene matches: 9. The CDR3 nucleotides read TGCAGTGCTAGAGAAGGGAGCGGGAGGTTGAGAGATACGCAGTATTTT. Residues: CSAREGSGRLRDTQYF.

The V and J genes are TRBV28 and TRBJ1-2; TRBD1 matches 9 bases. The trim removed 8 bases at V and 12 bases at J, leaving 13 bases unmatched. The CDR3 is 13 residues long. Germline values: CDR1 MDHEN, CDR2 SYDVKM. This CDR3 reads CASVPGTGIGDTF. The CDR3 coding sequence is TGTGCCAGCGTACCCGGGACAGGGATCGGGGACACCTTC.

The chain is built from TRBV2 and TRBJ1-3; 10 bases match TRBD1. Germline assignment: CDR1 SNHLY and CDR2 FYNNEI. V shed 4 bases, J shed 0 bases, and the junction held 6 bases outside the gene matches. The CDR3 is 17 amino acids. The CDR3 nucleotides read TGTGCCAGCAGTGGGACAGGGGGGCCCAGCTCTGGAAACACCATATATTTT. Protein product: CASSGTGGPSSGNTIYF.

V and J are TRBV7-2 and TRBJ2-7; D might be TRBD2 (5 bases). Germline CDR1 is SGHTA and CDR2 is FQGNSA. Trimming left V 7 bases short and J 3 bases short, with 16 bases between. The CDR3 sequence is 14 residues long. The CDR3 nucleotides are TGTGCCAGCACCCATCCAGCGGCTTTCTACGAGCAGTACTTC. Its protein is CASTHPAAFYEQYF. Using reference TRBV7-2 and TRBJ2-7 for the parts outside the CDR3, the full variable domain is GAGVSQSPSNKVTEKGKDVELRCDPISGHTALYWYRQSLGQGLEFLIYFQGNSAPDKSGLPSDRFSAERTGGSVSTLTIQRTQQEDSAVYLCASTHPAAFYEQYFGPGTRLTVT.

V usage is TRBV28 and J usage is TRBJ1-1, with unresolved D. V lost 3 bases and J 11 bases, leaving 13 bases between the germline ends. Germline lookup yields CDR1 MDHEN and CDR2 SYDVKM. This CDR3 spans 12 amino acids. CDR3 bases: TGTGCCAGCAGTTTGGCCCCGAATGTTGCTTTCTTT. Encoded protein: CASSLAPNVAFF.

The chain carries TRBV11-3 and TRBJ2-3, with D maybe TRBD2 (6 bases). The CDR3 extends over 16 amino acids. CDR1 is SGHNT, CDR2 YENEEA, per germline. V was pared by 1 base and J by 1 base, with 12 bases between. CDR3 sequence: CASSLGSGPGTDTQYF. The DNA of the CDR3 is TGTGCCAGCAGCTTAGGTAGCGGCCCGGGCACAGATACGCAGTATTTT. Full variable domain (remainder filled in from reference TRBV11-3 and TRBJ2-3): EAGVVQSPRYKIIEKKQPVAFWCNPISGHNTLYWYLQNLGQGPELLIRYENEEAVDDSQLPKDRFSAERLKGVDSTLKIQPAELGDSAVYLCASSLGSGPGTDTQYFGPGTRLTVL.

V usage is TRBV2 and J usage is TRBJ1-5; no clear D gene. The CDR3 contains 14 residues. From germline, CDR1 is SNHLY and CDR2 FYNNEI. V lost 11 bases to trimming and J lost 3 bases, with 17 bases between them. CDR3 sequence (DNA): TGTGCCGCCCGGGCCAACCGAGACAATCAGCCCCAGCATTTT. Protein product: CAARANRDNQPQHF.

The V gene is TRBV4-1, the J gene TRBJ1-5; possible D gene TRBD1, 6 bases. V was clipped by 2 bases and J by 2 bases, with 7 bases between them. CDR3 length: 14 residues. Germline CDR1 reads MGHRA; CDR2 reads YSYEKL. The CDR3 DNA reads as TGCGCCAGCAGCCAAAGACAGGGCAATCAGCCCCAGCATTTT. Residues: CASSQRQGNQPQHF.

The J gene is TRBJ1-5, the V gene TRBV2; TRBD1 agrees at 7 bases. V was clipped by 8 bases and J by 5 bases; unmatched bases: 3. Germline CDR1 SNHLY, CDR2 FYNNEI. The CDR3 totals 12 residues. In DNA, the CDR3 is TGTGCCAGCCAGGGGGACTATCAGCCCCAGCATTTT. It specifies CASQGDYQPQHF.

This sequence joins TRBV20-1 and TRBJ1-2; no reliable D call. Germline-derived CDR1 and CDR2 are DFQATT and SNEGSKA (reference sequence). The CDR3 consists of 13 residues. V was clipped by 5 bases and J by 1 base, with 11 bases between them. The CDR3 here is CSAYQVINYGYTF. The DNA for the CDR3 is TGCAGTGCTTATCAGGTCATTAACTATGGCTACACCTTC.

In its sample, this clonotype was seen a few times. The chain employs TRBV20-1 and TRBJ1-5; 10 positions agree with TRBD1. With 6 bases clipped from V and 3 bases from J, the junction kept 8 bases outside the gene matches. This CDR3 has 15 amino acids. Germline V gives CDR1 DFQATT, CDR2 SNEGSKA (reference sequence). The CDR3 bases are TGCAGTGCCCCCTCCAGACAGGGGGCCAATCAGCCCCAGCATTTT. Protein product: CSAPSRQGANQPQHF.

The rearrangement joins TRBV5-1 to TRBJ1-1; D is undetermined. V lost 5 bases, J lost 1 base, and 15 bases lay in between. Germline CDR1 SGHRS, CDR2 YFSETQ. This CDR3 has 15 residues. The CDR3 DNA follows: TGCGCCAGCAGATTCTCTGATACGGGGAACACTGAAGCTTTCTTT. Its protein product is CASRFSDTGNTEAFF.

J is TRBJ1-6 and V is TRBV19, with 7 bases fitting TRBD1. Germline-derived CDR1 and CDR2 are LNHDA and SQIVND (reference sequence). Losses at the gene ends were 2 bases for V and 3 bases for J; bases not matched to a gene: 1. The CDR3 spans 15 residues. The chain's CDR3 is CASSITGDYNSPLHF. The DNA of the CDR3 is TGTGCCAGTAGTATAACAGGGGACTATAATTCACCCCTCCACTTT.

The chain recombines TRBV20-1 with TRBJ2-3, with D unclear. Looked up from germline, CDR1 is DFQATT and CDR2 is SNEGSKA (reference sequence). The ends were cut back, 6 bases at V and 2 bases at J, with 15 bases in the middle. The CDR3 loop spans 14 amino acids. CDR3 amino acids: CSAPRLYLTDTQYF. DNA of the CDR3: TGCAGTGCCCCGAGACTGTACCTCACAGATACGCAGTATTTT.

The rearrangement joins TRBV27 to TRBJ2-7; 11 nucleotides match TRBD2. V was pared by 7 bases and J by 4 bases, with 6 bases of the junction left unmatched. The CDR3 runs to 14 residues. In germline, CDR1 is MNHEY, CDR2 SMNVEV (reference sequence). The CDR3 nucleotides are TGTGCCAGCACTTCCGGACTAGCGGGTTACGAGCAGTACTTC. Translation: CASTSGLAGYEQYF.

This clonotype was recorded a few times. The chain links TRBV7-9 to TRBJ2-1; D could derive from TRBD1 or TRBD2 (5 bases each). The CDR3 is 15 residues long. Per germline, CDR1 SEHNR and CDR2 FQNEAQ (reference sequence). Trimming left V 5 bases short and J 0 bases short, with 11 bases between. Written as DNA, the CDR3 is TGTGCCAGCAGCCCGGGACGGAGCTCCTACAATGAGCAGTTCTTC. Translating it yields CASSPGRSSYNEQFF.

This chain links TRBV19 with TRBJ2-5; TRBD2 matches at 15 bases. The CDR3 has 19 amino acids. Per germline, CDR1 LNHDA and CDR2 SQIVND (reference sequence). Trimming at V came to 4 bases and at J to 3 bases, leaving 12 bases not matched to a gene. CDR3 coding DNA: TGTGCCAGTAGTAGAGGACATGGGACTAGCGGGAGGTCGGAAGAGACCCAGTACTTC. It codes for CASSRGHGTSGRSEETQYF. The full variable domain, completed using reference TRBV19 and TRBJ2-5, is DGGITQSPKYLFRKEGQNVTLSCEQNLNHDAMYWYRQDPGQGLRLIYYSQIVNDFQKGDIAEGYSVSREKKESFPLTVTSAQKNPTAFYLCASSRGHGTSGRSEETQYFGPGTRLLVL.

The V call is TRBV12-3 or TRBV12-4, the J call TRBJ1-4, with D tentatively TRBD1 (5 bases). This CDR3 has 15 residues. V was clipped by 6 bases and J by 12 bases, with 23 bases between them. Here the CDR3 reads CASRPSGTHGKELFF. In DNA, the CDR3 is TGTGCCAGCAGACCTTCAGGGACGCATGGGAAGGAACTGTTTTTT.

This clonotype was detected only a few times. The chain combines TRBV24-1 with TRBJ1-5; 8 nucleotides line up with TRBD1. The CDR3 totals 14 residues. Germline V gene data show CDR1 as KGHDR and CDR2 as SFDVKD. With V trimmed by 3 bases and J by 5 bases, 2 bases remained unmatched. CDR3 coding DNA: TGTGCCACCAGTGATCCACAGGGGGATCAGCCCCAGCATTTT. Translated, it gives CATSDPQGDQPQHF.

This clonotype was counted only a few times. V and J are TRBV5-1 and TRBJ1-1; D uncertain. The germline V and J ends were trimmed by 5 bases and 4 bases, with 12 bases remaining between them. The CDR3 runs to 13 residues. The germline V gene has CDR1 SGHRS and CDR2 YFSETQ. This CDR3 reads CASRSEPGTEAFF. Here the CDR3 DNA reads TGCGCCAGCAGGAGCGAACCAGGCACTGAAGCTTTCTTT.

The chain links TRBV20-1 to TRBJ2-3; D is ambiguous. Trimming removed 0 bases from V and 0 bases from J, with 10 bases in between. The CDR3 spans 15 residues. Germline V gives CDR1 DFQATT, CDR2 SNEGSKA (reference sequence). The CDR3 here is CSARDPRGSTDTQYF. The DNA for the CDR3 is TGCAGTGCTAGAGATCCTAGAGGAAGCACAGATACGCAGTATTTT.

This clonotype was counted between two and nine times. V gene TRBV27 combines with J gene TRBJ2-1, with TRBD1 matching over 8 bases. J gave up 7 bases and V 4 bases, and 6 bases lay outside the gene matches. This CDR3 is built from 14 residues. Looked up from germline, CDR1 is MNHEY and CDR2 is SMNVEV (reference sequence). CDR3 DNA: TGTGCCAGCAGTTCGGGACAGGAGAGTAATGAGCAGTTCTTC. Amino acids: CASSSGQESNEQFF.

The rearrangement links TRBV3-1 to TRBJ2-3, with TRBD1 matching 7 bases. The CDR3 contains 11 residues. Germline lookup yields CDR1 LGHDT and CDR2 YNNKEL (reference sequence). V was clipped by 7 bases and J by 14 bases; unmatched bases: 9. CDR3 DNA sequence: TGTGCCAGCAAGACGGGGACAGAGTTGTATTTT. Encoded protein: CASKTGTELYF.

This clonotype was observed a handful of times. The chain joins TRBV20-1 to TRBJ2-2, with D tentatively TRBD2 (5 bases). Germline V gene data show CDR1 as DFQATT and CDR2 as SNEGSKA (reference sequence). The CDR3 runs to 14 residues. The V end lost 6 bases, the J end lost 1 base, and 12 bases lay between the germline ends. The CDR3 protein is CSARRRGNTGELFF. CDR3 coding DNA: TGCAGTGCCCGGCGCCGGGGGAACACCGGGGAGCTGTTTTTT.

The genes are TRBV29-1 and TRBJ2-6; the D gene is possibly TRBD1 (6 bases). The CDR3 is 17 amino acids. The V end was cut by 4 bases, the J end by 1 base, with 17 bases between. CDR1 and CDR2 (germline): SQVTM, ANQGSEA. This CDR3 is CSVVKQGTESGANVLTF. The CDR3 coding sequence is TGCAGCGTTGTTAAGCAGGGGACCGAGTCTGGGGCCAACGTCCTGACTTTC.

This clonotype was detected a few times. V is TRBV7-9 and J is TRBJ1-5, with a tentative D call TRBD1 (5 bases). Deletions cut 5 bases from V and 9 bases from J, with 17 bases between. Germline V gene lookup returns CDR1 SEHNR and CDR2 FQNEAQ (reference sequence). The CDR3 is 14 residues long. The DNA for the CDR3 is TGTGCCAGCAGCATTGACGGGGCTCAATCGCCCCAGCATTTT. As protein: CASSIDGAQSPQHF.

This clonotype occurred a few times. The chain carries TRBV2 and TRBJ1-2, with TRBD1 matching 7 bases. CDR1 and CDR2 (germline): SNHLY, FYNNEI. Trimming took 8 bases from V and 4 from J; bases not matched to a gene: 4. The CDR3 sequence is 12 residues long. The CDR3 region is CASGQVIYGYTF. CDR3 nucleotide sequence: TGTGCCAGCGGACAGGTCATCTATGGCTACACCTTC. The variable domain in full, with the rest retrieved from reference TRBV2 and TRBJ1-2, is EPEVTQTPSHQVTQMGQEVILRCVPISNHLYFYWYRQILGQKVEFLVSFYNNEISEKSEIFDDQFSVERPDGSNFTLKIRSTKLEDSAMYFCASGQVIYGYTFGSGTRLTVV.

This clonotype came up a few times. The chain combines TRBV20-1 with TRBJ2-3; 14 bases line up with TRBD2. The CDR3 loop spans 14 amino acids. Losses at the gene ends were 5 bases for V and 5 bases for J; bases not matched to a gene: 3. Germline V gene lookup returns CDR1 DFQATT and CDR2 SNEGSKA (reference sequence). CDR3 protein: CSARGLAGVDTQYF. CDR3 bases: TGCAGTGCTCGGGGACTAGCGGGAGTAGATACGCAGTATTTT.